This T cell receptor (beta chain) is drawn from a study of blood T cells in healthy people across ages. Whole-study context: Capture via template switching afforded approximately one barcoded beta molecule per two T cells. Study-wide results and caveats: Older individuals had lower TCR beta diversity per million T cells (the decline was roughly linear).

Germline-derived CDR1 and CDR2 are LGHNA and YSLEER. CDR3 size: 17 residues. Trimming cost V 0 bases and J 4 bases, with 18 bases left between them. Researchers report isolating at least 6.5 million PBMCs per sample. Through a sample-barcoded 5' primer and a J-beta primer mix, a second PCR was run for roughly 6 to 12 cycles. TCRdb used MiXCR to reprocess the 5' RACE reads, holding one entry per CDR3 protein. The table includes around 710,000 distinct CDR3 sequences, about 42% detected once. This clonotype was seen only a few times. Antigen specificity is unknown. The rearrangement joins TRBV4-3 to TRBJ1-1; unclear D gene. Sequenced sample: blood. The sequence came from an older woman in good health. CDR3 protein: CASSQDRGRALGTEAFF. For the CDR3, the DNA is TGCGCCAGCAGCCAAGATAGAGGGCGGGCGTTGGGCACTGAAGCTTTCTTT.